This is a list of T cell receptor beta chains from one sample in a study of blood T cell repertoires in COVID-19. Using immunoSEQ multiplex PCR, the repertoire was profiled, and TCRdb retains in-frame clones only, with some absent. The sample shows fewer than 400,000 clones, 90% of them seen only once. Specimen: PBMCs or T cells enriched from blood (not recorded which). The receptors here all came from a young woman who had been exposed to COVID-19. CDR3s include the opening cysteine and the closing phenylalanine or tryptophan. D genes are given only for firm matches. Clone size is shown for a subset of rows, as once, few, many or a class of expanded clone.

TRBJ1-3,-,14,few,TRBV5-1,TGCGCCAGCACGGAGGAAGCTTCTGGAAACACCATATATTTT,CASTEEASGNTIYF
TRBJ1-1,-,17,-,TRBV4-1,TGCGCCAGCAGCAATGTGGGGGCAAGTCGGGTGAACACTGAAGCTTTCTTT,CASSNVGASRVNTEAFF
TRBJ1-2,-,16,-,TRBV4-3,TGCGCCAGCAGCCAAGATCTGGGCATAACAAACTATGGCTACACCTTC,CASSQDLGITNYGYTF
TRBJ1-1,-,17,-,TRBV5-4,TGTGCCAGCAGCTTCGTTTTGTACAGGAGTATGAACACTGAAGCTTTCTTT,CASSFVLYRSMNTEAFF
TRBJ2-7,-,14,-,TRBV3-1/TRBV3-2,TGTGCCAGTAGTGGGACAAAGAGCTCCTACGAGCAGTACTTC,CASSGTKSSYEQYF
TRBJ1-5,-,17,-,TRBV19,TGTGCCAGTAGTATAGATCGTGATACAGGAAGGAATCAGCCCCAGCATTTT,CASSIDRDTGRNQPQHF
TRBJ2-5,TRBD2,16,-,TRBV10-3,TGTGCCATCAGCGCGACTAGCGGGGGGGTTCAAGAGACCCAGTACTTC,CAISATSGGVQETQYF
TRBJ1-4,TRBD1,16,few,TRBV9,TGTGCCAGCAGCGGGAGCCGGGACAGGGTAGGGGAAAAACTGTTTTTT,CASSGSRDRVGEKLFF
TRBJ2-7,TRBD1,16,-,TRBV5-1,TGCGCCAGCAGCCTTTTCCCCGGGACAGGGGGAGTGGAGCAGTACTTC,CASSLFPGTGGVEQYF
TRBJ2-3,TRBD2,16,-,TRBV11-2,TGTGCCAGCAGCTTAAAAAAGCGGGGGGGCACAGATACGCAGTATTTT,CASSLKKRGGTDTQYF
TRBJ1-2,-,15,-,TRBV29-1,TGCAGCGCGGAGCAACAAATACAGGGAGACTATGGCTACACCTTC,CSAEQQIQGDYGYTF
TRBJ1-2,-,12,-,TRBV29-1,TGCAGCGTAGGGCAGGGTTCAAATGGCTACACCTTC,CSVGQGSNGYTF
TRBJ2-2,-,13,-,TRBV9,TGTGCCAGCAGCGTGGAGGGAACCGGGGAGCTGTTTTTT,CASSVEGTGELFF
TRBJ1-4,-,14,-,TRBV7-2,TGTGCCAGCAGCCCCCGGATCGGGTATGAAAAACTGTTTTTT,CASSPRIGYEKLFF
TRBJ1-1,TRBD1,12,-,TRBV3-1/TRBV3-2,TGTGCCAGCAGCTTGCAGGGGGTGGGAGCTTTCTTT,CASSLQGVGAFF
TRBJ2-1,-,15,-,TRBV11-2,TGTGCCAGCAGCTTAGACCACAACCCGTACAATGAGCAGTTCTTC,CASSLDHNPYNEQFF
TRBJ2-3,-,14,-,TRBV3-1/TRBV3-2,TGTGCCAGCAGCCTCATAGCGGGCACAGATACGCAGTATTTT,CASSLIAGTDTQYF
TRBJ1-5,-,16,-,TRBV2,TGTGCCAGCAGTGAAATGCAACAGGGCCTCAATCAGCCCCAGCATTTT,CASSEMQQGLNQPQHF
TRBJ2-1,TRBD1,14,-,TRBV2,TGTGCCAGTGAGACAGGGGGCGCGCGGAATGAGCAGTTCTTC,CASETGGARNEQFF
TRBJ1-5,-,13,once,TRBV4-1,TGCGCCAGCAGCCAGGGCCCACATCAGCCCCAGCATTTT,CASSQGPHQPQHF
TRBJ2-7,TRBD1,13,-,TRBV12-3/TRBV12-4,TGTGCCAGCAGCACCGACAGGGCATACGAGCAGTACTTC,CASSTDRAYEQYF
TRBJ2-1,TRBD2,16,few,TRBV5-1,TGCGCCAGCAGCCCCCGCCCGGGACTAACCTACAATGAGCAGTTCTTC,CASSPRPGLTYNEQFF
TRBJ2-2,TRBD2,17,-,TRBV5-4,TGTGCCAGCAGCTCCGGACTAGCGGGGGGGAACACCGGGGAGCTGTTTTTT,CASSSGLAGGNTGELFF
TRBJ1-6,-,14,-,TRBV15,TGTGCCACCAGCAGGGACAGAGTAAATTCACCCCTCCACTTT,CATSRDRVNSPLHF
TRBJ1-5,-,16,-,TRBV7-9,TGTGCCAGCAGCTTCGGCGGGCTCCGGGGCAATCAGCCCCAGCATTTT,CASSFGGLRGNQPQHF
TRBJ1-5,-,14,-,TRBV5-6,TGTGCCAGCAGCCTGGCAGGGGTACGGCAGCCCCAGCATTTT,CASSLAGVRQPQHF
TRBJ1-3,-,16,-,TRBV3-1/TRBV3-2,TGTGCCAGCAGCCCCCACTCAGGCAGCTCTGGAAACACCATATATTTT,CASSPHSGSSGNTIYF
TRBJ1-4,-,14,-,TRBV5-5,TGTGCCAGCAGCTTGGATTGGGCAAATGAAAAACTGTTTTTT,CASSLDWANEKLFF
TRBJ2-7,-,16,once,TRBV7-8,TGTGCCAGCAGCCCCCCGAGGAAGCAGGGCTTAAGAGAGCAGTACTTC,CASSPPRKQGLREQYF
TRBJ1-4,TRBD1,15,few,TRBV6-5,TGTGCCAGCAGCAGGACAGGTGGGAACGATGAAAAACTGTTTTTT,CASSRTGGNDEKLFF
TRBJ1-2,-,14,-,TRBV20-1,-,CSASQVSLLYGYTF
TRBJ1-2,-,13,once,TRBV14,TGTGCCAGCAGCCAAGATTGGAGGAGAGGCTACACCTTC,CASSQDWRRGYTF